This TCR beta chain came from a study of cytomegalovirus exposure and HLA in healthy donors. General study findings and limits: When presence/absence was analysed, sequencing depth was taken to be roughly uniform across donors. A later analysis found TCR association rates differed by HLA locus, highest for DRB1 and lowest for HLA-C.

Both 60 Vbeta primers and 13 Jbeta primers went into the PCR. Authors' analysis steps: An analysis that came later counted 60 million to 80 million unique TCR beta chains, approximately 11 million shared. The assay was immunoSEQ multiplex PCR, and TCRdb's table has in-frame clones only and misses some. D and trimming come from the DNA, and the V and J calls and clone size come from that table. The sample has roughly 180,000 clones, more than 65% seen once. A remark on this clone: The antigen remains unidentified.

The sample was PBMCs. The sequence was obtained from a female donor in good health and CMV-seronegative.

The CDR3, as DNA: TGTGCCAGCAGCCTGGGCAGGGGCTACGAGCAGTACTTC. Protein sequence: CASSLGRGYEQYF. This rearrangement joins TRBV11-2 to TRBJ2-7; D may be TRBD1 (6 bases). From germline, CDR1 is SGHAT and CDR2 FQNNGV. The length of the CDR3 is 13 residues. The V and J ends lost 5 bases and 3 bases respectively, with 11 bases between them.